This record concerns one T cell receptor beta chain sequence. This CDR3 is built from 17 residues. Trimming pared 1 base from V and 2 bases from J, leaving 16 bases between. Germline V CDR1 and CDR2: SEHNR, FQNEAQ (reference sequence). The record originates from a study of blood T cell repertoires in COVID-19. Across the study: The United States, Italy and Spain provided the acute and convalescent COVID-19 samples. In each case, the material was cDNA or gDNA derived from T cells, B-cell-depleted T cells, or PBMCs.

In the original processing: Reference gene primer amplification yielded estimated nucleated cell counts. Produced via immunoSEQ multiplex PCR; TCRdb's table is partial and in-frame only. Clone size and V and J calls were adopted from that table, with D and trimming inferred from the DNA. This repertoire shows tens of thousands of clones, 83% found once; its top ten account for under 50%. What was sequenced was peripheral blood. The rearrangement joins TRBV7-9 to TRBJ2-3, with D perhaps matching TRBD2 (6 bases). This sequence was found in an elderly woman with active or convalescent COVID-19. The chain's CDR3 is CASSLGGTSTSTDTQYF. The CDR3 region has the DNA TGTGCCAGCAGCTTAGGAGGGACTTCGACCTCCACAGATACGCAGTATTTT.